The 21 T cell receptor beta chains presented below share a single source sample, sequenced in a study of blood T cell repertoires in COVID-19 (dated by TCRdb to the early 2020s). The library was obtained by the immunoSEQ multiplex PCR assay. TCRdb took over this immuneACCESS table, retaining in-frame rearrangements with V and J assigned. Such tables are incomplete; in checked studies, under half of the missing clones stem from an unresolved V gene, and the remainder is unexplained. The sample records about 69,000 clones, almost 90% of which are singletons. The ten top clones hold 5.3% of the sample. The specimen was peripheral blood. These receptors all come from a middle-aged man with acute or convalescent COVID-19.

CDR3 region: CASSLDGRVGGYTF. The CDR3 DNA is TGTGCCAGCAGCTTAGACGGCAGGGTTGGTGGCTACACCTTC. V gene TRBV11-2 combines with J gene TRBJ1-2, with D maybe TRBD1 (5 bases). Germline V gene lookup returns CDR1 SGHAT and CDR2 FQNNGV. V was shortened by 0 bases and J by 7 bases, with 12 bases between the two germline ends. This CDR3 has 14 amino acids.

The V gene is TRBV15, the J gene TRBJ1-5, with TRBD1 as a possible D gene (5 bases). Trimming took 0 bases from V and 5 from J, leaving 14 bases between them. The CDR3 covers 16 residues. The germline CDR1 and CDR2 sequences are LNHNV and YYDKDF (reference sequence). The CDR3 coding sequence is TGTGCCACCAGCAGAGATCGCCAGGGATTGGATCAGCCCCAGCATTTT. As protein: CATSRDRQGLDQPQHF.

The chain joins TRBV5-1 to TRBJ2-7; 15 bases are a match to TRBD2. CDR3 size: 17 residues. Germline V gene sequence: CDR1 SGHRS, CDR2 YFSETQ. With V trimmed by 2 bases and J by 4 bases, 7 bases remained unmatched. In DNA form, the CDR3 reads TGCGCCAGCAGCTTAGCCGGACTAGCGGGAGGGCCGTACGAGCAGTACTTC. This codes for CASSLAGLAGGPYEQYF.

The chain carries TRBV19 and TRBJ1-1, with unresolved D. V lost 3 bases to trimming and J lost 7 bases, with 12 bases between them. Germline CDR1 LNHDA, CDR2 SQIVND (reference sequence). The CDR3 is made up of 13 amino acids. The CDR3 coding sequence is TGTGCCAGTAGTATGGCTCCGGCAGGTGAAGCTTTCTTT. This encodes CASSMAPAGEAFF.

This clone occurred a few times. The CDR3 here is CASSDFGREHYEQYF. The CDR3, as DNA: TGTGCCAGCAGTGATTTCGGCAGGGAACACTACGAGCAGTACTTC. V and J are TRBV2 and TRBJ2-7; possible D gene TRBD1, 5 bases. The CDR3 sequence is 15 residues long. Germline CDR1 reads SNHLY; CDR2 reads FYNNEI. Trimming took off 3 bases at V and 3 bases at J, with 15 bases between the two ends.

This clone was recorded once. The chain employs TRBV10-2 and TRBJ2-1; 9 bases agree with TRBD1. CDR1 and CDR2 from the germline V gene are WSHSY and SAAADI. V was clipped by 6 bases and J by 6 bases; unmatched bases: 9. This CDR3 contains 15 residues. CDR3 loop: CASSPRQGGSNEQFF. Here the CDR3 DNA reads TGCGCCAGCAGCCCCCGACAGGGGGGAAGCAATGAGCAGTTCTTC.

The gene calls are TRBV6-5 and TRBJ1-5, with D unclear. Germline V lookup: CDR1 MNHEY, CDR2 SVGAGI. The V end lost 8 bases, the J end lost 4 bases, and 15 bases lay between the germline ends. The CDR3 runs to 14 residues. CDR3 DNA sequence: TGTGCCAGCTACGGGAGGCGGTTTAATCAGCCCCAGCATTTT. Encoded protein: CASYGRRFNQPQHF.

This clone has only one observation. The chain is built from TRBV27 and TRBJ2-7; TRBD1 matches at 11 bases. Germline V gene sequence: CDR1 MNHEY, CDR2 SMNVEV (reference sequence). The V and J ends lost 6 bases and 6 bases, in that order; junction bases with no gene match: 13. The CDR3 covers 16 residues. The DNA for the CDR3 is TGTGCCAGCAGCCGAGCCCGGGACAGGGGGTCGGGCGAGCAGTACTTC. It translates to CASSRARDRGSGEQYF.

This chain uses TRBV6-6 with TRBJ2-7; tentative D call: TRBD2 (5 bases). V dropped 7 bases and J dropped 2 bases, with 12 bases sitting between them. CDR3 length equals 13 residues. Germline V gene data show CDR1 as MNHNY and CDR2 as SVGAGI (reference sequence). The CDR3 coding sequence is TGTGCCAGCATCGAGGGCGGTGCCTACGAGCAGTACTTC. The encoded protein is CASIEGGAYEQYF.

This chain joins TRBV7-9 and TRBJ2-2; D is perhaps TRBD1 (5 bases). There are 14 residues in the CDR3. CDR1 SEHNR and CDR2 FQNEAQ come from the germline V gene (reference sequence). V was trimmed by 4 bases and J by 4 bases, leaving 10 bases between them. CDR3 amino acids: CASSSNRLTGELFF. For the CDR3, the DNA is TGTGCCAGCAGCTCTAACAGGCTCACCGGGGAGCTGTTTTTT.

The chain combines TRBV2 with TRBJ2-3, with unresolved D. V lost 7 bases and J 8 bases, leaving 13 bases between the germline ends. This CDR3 has 12 residues. Germline V gene sequence: CDR1 SNHLY, CDR2 FYNNEI. The CDR3 sequence is CASTRPRGTQYF. CDR3 in DNA: TGTGCCAGCACCCGACCCAGAGGTACGCAGTATTTT.

The chain joins TRBV9 to TRBJ2-3, with 12 bases aligning to TRBD2. The ends lost 5 bases at V and 2 bases at J; junction bases unmatched: 3. CDR1 is SGDLS, CDR2 YYNGEE, per germline. This CDR3 is built from 15 residues. This CDR3 is CASSRTSGTTDTQYF. Written as DNA, the CDR3 is TGTGCCAGCAGTCGGACTAGCGGGACCACAGATACGCAGTATTTT.

The gene calls are TRBV4-2 and TRBJ2-5; D possibly corresponds to TRBD2 (6 bases). The CDR3 length is 15 residues. V lost 5 bases and J 1 base, leaving 14 bases between the germline ends. CDR1 is LGHNA, CDR2 YNFKEQ, per germline. CDR3 nucleotides: TGTGCCAGCAGCAAGGCGAGGACTACCCAAGAGACCCAGTACTTC. Its protein is CASSKARTTQETQYF.

In DNA form, the CDR3 reads TGTGCCTGGAGTGTACGAGGGTCGGCTAACTATGGCTACACCTTC. It specifies CAWSVRGSANYGYTF. The chain links TRBV30 to TRBJ1-2; D not resolved. Trimming shortened V by 0 bases and J by 0 bases, and 11 bases separated the two germline ends. This CDR3 is built from 15 residues. Germline values: CDR1 GTSNPN, CDR2 SVGIG (reference sequence).

This clone was observed a single time. The chain couples TRBV7-8 to TRBJ1-6; TRBD1 might be the D (6 bases). V lost 4 bases to trimming and J lost 5 bases, with 9 bases between them. This CDR3 contains 14 residues. Germline V gene lookup returns CDR1 SGHVS and CDR2 FQNEAQ. The CDR3 protein is CASSSRQDNSPLHF. Here the CDR3 DNA reads TGTGCCAGCAGCTCGCGACAGGATAATTCACCCCTCCACTTT.

This chain uses TRBV19 with TRBJ2-5, with 11 bases matching TRBD2. Germline assignment: CDR1 LNHDA and CDR2 SQIVND (reference sequence). The CDR3 loop spans 17 amino acids. Germline trimming cut 5 bases from V and 5 bases from J; bases unmatched to any gene: 13. The CDR3 nucleotides are TGTGCCAGTAGTCCTTTCTCTACTAGCGGGAGTCAGGAGACCCAGTACTTC. Residues: CASSPFSTSGSQETQYF.

This clone was seen a handful of times. The chain recombines TRBV11-2 with TRBJ2-4; 12 bases agree with TRBD2. Germline trimming cut 5 bases from V and 2 bases from J; bases unmatched to any gene: 13. Germline assignment: CDR1 SGHAT and CDR2 FQNNGV. CDR3 length: 19 amino acids. CDR3 nucleotides: TGTGCCAGCAGCCCCTGGCTAGCGGGAGGGCCCTTAACCAAAAACATTCAGTACTTC. Its translation is CASSPWLAGGPLTKNIQYF.

The J gene is TRBJ2-7, the V gene TRBV4-1; 8 nucleotides agree with TRBD2. This CDR3 has 16 residues. The V gene end was trimmed by 0 bases and the J gene end by 7 bases; junction bases not matched to a gene: 11. The germline CDR1 and CDR2 sequences are MGHRA and YSYEKL. The CDR3 nucleotides are TGCGCCAGCAGCCAAGATGGCACTGGTCCGGGGGGGGAGCAGTACTTC. Protein product: CASSQDGTGPGGEQYF.

The gene calls are TRBV19 and TRBJ1-1; TRBD1 aligns across 7 bases. Germline CDR1 LNHDA, CDR2 SQIVND (reference sequence). With 4 bases clipped from V and 6 bases from J, the junction kept 5 bases outside the gene matches. The CDR3 consists of 13 residues. CDR3 coding DNA: TGTGCCAGTAGTAAAGACAGGGTCGCTGAAGCTTTCTTT. It specifies CASSKDRVAEAFF.

The rearrangement uses TRBV27 and TRBJ1-6, with D perhaps TRBD1 (5 bases). Per germline, CDR1 MNHEY and CDR2 SMNVEV (reference sequence). CDR3 length: 14 amino acids. V was cut by 6 bases and J by 6 bases, with 12 bases left in between. The CDR3: CASRVDSRNSPLHF. As DNA, the CDR3 is TGTGCCAGCAGGGTCGACAGTCGTAATTCACCCCTCCACTTT.

The gene calls are TRBV27 and TRBJ2-7, with 9 bases matching TRBD2. The trim removed 4 bases at V and 0 bases at J, leaving 4 bases unmatched. The CDR3 totals 15 residues. Germline lookup yields CDR1 MNHEY and CDR2 SMNVEV (reference sequence). The CDR3 here is CASSYASGISYEQYF. CDR3 in DNA: TGTGCCAGCAGTTACGCTAGCGGGATCTCCTACGAGCAGTACTTC.